This is a list of T cell receptor beta chains from one sample in a study of T cells in Graves' hyperthyroidism and ophthalmopathy. A single record per CDR3 protein comes from TCRdb applying MiXCR to the multiplex PCR reads. This table holds roughly 360,000 distinct CDR3 sequences, approximately 13% found once. Sequenced sample: blood. These receptors originate from a young man with Graves' hyperthyroidism that later progressed to Graves' ophthalmopathy. Each CDR3 is given with its conserved first and last residue. The D gene is left open where the match is weak. Clone size appears in some rows only: once, few, many, or a class for an expanded clone.

D: -; V: TRBV9; size: -; J: TRBJ1-2; DNA: TGTGCCAGCAGCGTAGGTAGCAGGAGTTCTGGCTACACCTTC; CDR3: CASSVGSRSSGYTF
D: TRBD1; V: TRBV19; size: few; J: TRBJ2-6; DNA: TGTGCCAGTAGTTTCGACAGGGCTGGGGCCAACGTCCTGACTTTC; CDR3: CASSFDRAGANVLTF
D: TRBD1; V: TRBV6-1; size: few; J: TRBJ1-6; DNA: TGTGCCAGCAGTCAGACAGGGATCAATTCACCCCTCCACTTT; CDR3: CASSQTGINSPLHF
D: TRBD1; V: TRBV11-2; size: many; J: TRBJ1-1; DNA: TGTGCCAGCAGCTCCAGACAGGGGGCGACTGAAGCTTTCTTT; CDR3: CASSSRQGATEAFF
D: -; V: TRBV19; size: few; J: TRBJ1-4; DNA: TGTGCCAGTAGTATGGGGTGGAGAGCCGCAACTAATGAAAAACTGTTTTTT; CDR3: CASSMGWRAATNEKLFF
D: -; V: TRBV6-5; size: -; J: TRBJ1-2; DNA: TGTGCCGGCAGTTATGGAACAGCTACCTATGGCTACACCTTC; CDR3: CAGSYGTATYGYTF
D: -; V: TRBV15; size: -; J: TRBJ2-5; DNA: TGTGCCACCAGCAGAGATTCTGGGGGCTGGGGGACCCAGTACTTC; CDR3: CATSRDSGGWGTQYF
D: -; V: TRBV5-5; size: few; J: TRBJ2-5; DNA: TGTGCCAGCACAACAACCCCTCGAGTGGAAGAGACCCAGTACTTC; CDR3: CASTTTPRVEETQYF
D: TRBD1; V: TRBV2; size: -; J: TRBJ2-1; DNA: TGTGCCAGCAGTGGGGGCTCCGTACCTCAGGGGGATGAGCAGTTCTTC; CDR3: CASSGGSVPQGDEQFF
D: TRBD2; V: TRBV6-1; size: many; J: TRBJ2-1; DNA: TGTGCCAGCAGAACTCTCCTCCTAGCGGGGCAATCCTACAATGAGCAGTTCTTC; CDR3: CASRTLLLAGQSYNEQFF
D: -; V: TRBV6-1; size: many; J: TRBJ2-7; DNA: TGTGCCAGCAGTCCCCGACTAGTCACAAAGACCTACGAGCAGTACTTC; CDR3: CASSPRLVTKTYEQYF
D: -; V: TRBV27; size: many; J: TRBJ2-2; DNA: TGTGCCAGCAGTTTAGTGGGGGGCTCCGGGGAGCTGTTTTTT; CDR3: CASSLVGGSGELFF
D: TRBD2; V: TRBV12-5; size: many; J: TRBJ2-7; DNA: TGTGCTAGTGGTTTGGCCCGGACTAGCGGGACCTACGAGCAGTACTTC; CDR3: CASGLARTSGTYEQYF
D: -; V: TRBV27; size: many; J: TRBJ2-1; DNA: TGTGCCAGCAGTCAAACATTGGGACGCCACAATGAGCAGTTCTTC; CDR3: CASSQTLGRHNEQFF
D: -; V: TRBV19; size: -; J: TRBJ1-5; DNA: TGTGCCAGTAGCCGTTACAGGGACCAGCCCCAGCATTTT; CDR3: CASSRYRDQPQHF
D: -; V: TRBV4-1; size: few; J: TRBJ2-7; DNA: TGCGCCAGCAGCCAAGGGGGGCTGCAGGGAGAATACGAGCAGTACTTC; CDR3: CASSQGGLQGEYEQYF
D: -; V: TRBV24-1; size: many; J: TRBJ2-3; DNA: TGTGCCACCAGCCACGGCGACACAGATACGCAGTATTTT; CDR3: CATSHGDTDTQYF
D: -; V: TRBV20-1; size: few; J: TRBJ1-3; DNA: TGCAGTGCTAGAGTCCGGGTTGGAAACACCATATATTTT; CDR3: CSARVRVGNTIYF
D: -; V: TRBV28; size: -; J: TRBJ2-7; DNA: TGTGCCAGCAGTTTAGTAAATTACGAGCAGTACTTC; CDR3: CASSLVNYEQYF
D: -; V: TRBV7-2; size: many; J: TRBJ2-5; DNA: TGTGCCAGCAGCCCCTCGTGGGGCGGCTCCGAGACCCAGTACTTC; CDR3: CASSPSWGGSETQYF
D: -; V: TRBV6-1; size: few; J: TRBJ1-5; DNA: TGTGCCAGCAGTGTTTTCGATCAGCCCCAGCATTTT; CDR3: CASSVFDQPQHF
D: TRBD1; V: TRBV5-1; size: few; J: TRBJ1-2; DNA: TGCGCCAGCAGCTTGGTCCCGACAGGGGGCGATGGCTACACCTTC; CDR3: CASSLVPTGGDGYTF
D: -; V: TRBV11-2; size: few; J: TRBJ1-1; DNA: TGTGCCAGCAGCACGTTACACCTTGAAGCTTTCTTT; CDR3: CASSTLHLEAFF
D: TRBD1; V: TRBV12-5; size: few; J: TRBJ2-3; DNA: TGTGCTAGTGGTTTGGTACTGTGGGGACAGGGGTGGGTGACAGATACGCAGTATTTT; CDR3: CASGLVLWGQGWVTDTQYF
D: TRBD2; V: TRBV6-1; size: -; J: TRBJ2-7; DNA: TGTGCCAGCAGAGGTACTAGCGGGGCAGCCTACGAGCAGTACTTC; CDR3: CASRGTSGAAYEQYF
D: -; V: TRBV5-1; size: -; J: TRBJ2-3; DNA: TGCGCCAGCAGCTACTTATATTTCGTCCATGATACGCAGTATTTT; CDR3: CASSYLYFVHDTQYF
D: TRBD2; V: TRBV3-1; size: many; J: TRBJ2-1; DNA: TGTGCCAGCAGCCATCGGGGGGGTGGGAATGAGCAGTTCTTC; CDR3: CASSHRGGGNEQFF
D: -; V: TRBV6-1; size: -; J: TRBJ2-1; DNA: TGTGCCAGCAGTGTGGTGAATGAGCAGTTCTTC; CDR3: CASSVVNEQFF
D: TRBD2; V: TRBV12-3/TRBV12-4; size: many; J: TRBJ2-1; DNA: TGTGCCAGCAGTCCCCGGACTAGCGGGGGGGGTAATGAGCAGTTCTTC; CDR3: CASSPRTSGGGNEQFF
D: -; V: TRBV3-1; size: few; J: TRBJ1-3; DNA: TGTGCCAGCAGCCAAGGAAGCGCGGGGTTTGTGGATGGAAACACCATATATTTT; CDR3: CASSQGSAGFVDGNTIYF
D: TRBD1; V: TRBV7-9; size: -; J: TRBJ2-1; DNA: TGTGCCAGCAGCTCCACTTATACCGGGACAGAAGACAATGAGCAGTTCTTC; CDR3: CASSSTYTGTEDNEQFF
D: -; V: TRBV6-1; size: few; J: TRBJ2-7; DNA: TGTGCCAGCAGTTATTCCGGAAGAGGGAGCTACGAGCAGTACTTC; CDR3: CASSYSGRGSYEQYF
D: -; V: TRBV5-1; size: -; J: TRBJ1-3; DNA: TGCGCCAGCAGCTTGGTATGGGGGGCGTCGGGAAACACCATATATTTT; CDR3: CASSLVWGASGNTIYF
D: -; V: TRBV11-1; size: few; J: TRBJ2-7; DNA: TGTGCCAGCAGCTCTACCGAGGGCAGCCCCAATTACGAGCAGTACTTC; CDR3: CASSSTEGSPNYEQYF
D: TRBD2; V: TRBV11-3; size: many; J: TRBJ2-3; DNA: TGTGCCAGCAGCTCATGGCTAGGACTAGCTAGGGATACGCAGTATTTT; CDR3: CASSSWLGLARDTQYF
D: TRBD2; V: TRBV7-2; size: many; J: TRBJ2-3; DNA: TGTGCCAGCAGCTTATCCCCCGGGACTAACACAGATACGCAGTATTTT; CDR3: CASSLSPGTNTDTQYF
D: TRBD2; V: TRBV6-2/TRBV6-3; size: -; J: TRBJ2-1; DNA: TGTGCCAGCAGTGAGACTAGCGGGGCGGACAATGAGCAGTTCTTC; CDR3: CASSETSGADNEQFF
D: -; V: TRBV3-1; size: -; J: TRBJ2-5; DNA: TGTGCCAGCAGCCAAGACCACCTGAAGTCCCAAGAGACCCAGTACTTC; CDR3: CASSQDHLKSQETQYF
D: TRBD1; V: TRBV5-1; size: -; J: TRBJ1-1; DNA: TGCGCCAGCAGCTTGCGCGGTACAGGGGGAACTGAAGCTTTCTTT; CDR3: CASSLRGTGGTEAFF
D: TRBD2; V: TRBV4-1; size: few; J: TRBJ2-1; DNA: TGCGCCAGCAGCCAAGATACTAGCGGGGAGCAGTTCTTC; CDR3: CASSQDTSGEQFF
D: -; V: TRBV28; size: few; J: TRBJ2-1; DNA: TGTGCCAGCAGTTTTTCGGGGGGCGATGAGCAGTTCTTC; CDR3: CASSFSGGDEQFF
D: TRBD1; V: TRBV24-1; size: many; J: TRBJ2-5; DNA: TGTGCCACCAGTGACCCGGGACAGGGGTCGGTGGCCCAGTACTTC; CDR3: CATSDPGQGSVAQYF
D: -; V: TRBV4-1; size: -; J: TRBJ1-1; DNA: TGCGCCAGCAGCCAAGGAGGTGGGTTGGGGAGGACTGAAGCTTTCTTT; CDR3: CASSQGGGLGRTEAFF
D: -; V: TRBV13; size: -; J: TRBJ2-1; DNA: TGTGCCAGCAGCTTAGAAGGGGGTTTGGGGGAGCAGTTCTTC; CDR3: CASSLEGGLGEQFF
D: -; V: TRBV5-1; size: many; J: TRBJ1-2; DNA: TGCGCCAGCAGCCCCGGACAGCTGACCGATGGCTACACCTTC; CDR3: CASSPGQLTDGYTF
D: TRBD1; V: TRBV20-1; size: many; J: TRBJ1-6; DNA: TGCAGTGCTTGGTGGGGTCAGGGGGCCTTCAATTCACCCCTCCACTTT; CDR3: CSAWWGQGAFNSPLHF
D: -; V: TRBV6-2/TRBV6-3; size: -; J: TRBJ1-6; DNA: TGTGCCAGCAGCCCGACCGGCGGGATGGGTTCACCCCTCCACTTT; CDR3: CASSPTGGMGSPLHF
D: TRBD1; V: TRBV28; size: many; J: TRBJ1-5; DNA: TGTGCCAGCAGTACTAAGGGGACAGGGTATAGCAATCAGCCCCAGCATTTT; CDR3: CASSTKGTGYSNQPQHF
D: -; V: TRBV13; size: once; J: TRBJ1-2; DNA: TGTGCCAGCAGCTCCCCTCCCGGAGACTATGGCTACACCTTC; CDR3: CASSSPPGDYGYTF
D: -; V: TRBV11-3; size: many; J: TRBJ1-6; DNA: TGTGCCAGCAGCTTAGATCCGGGGAGACGTTCTCTCCACTTT; CDR3: CASSLDPGRRSLHF
D: -; V: TRBV28; size: many; J: TRBJ1-5; DNA: TGTGCCAGCAGTTTCAGAAACAATCAGCCCCAGCATTTT; CDR3: CASSFRNNQPQHF
D: -; V: TRBV18; size: -; J: TRBJ2-6; DNA: TGTGCCAGCTCACCACCTAACAGAGTAGTTGCTGGGGCCAACGTCCTGACTTTC; CDR3: CASSPPNRVVAGANVLTF